This passage covers 10 T cell receptor beta chains from one sample sequenced in a study of vaccination effects on CD4 cells after COVID-19. These receptors lack a known antigen. ViraFEST assay sequencing came after antigen-specific CD4+ T cells were expanded with viral peptide pools. Cells that had been cultured for less than eleven days were the source of isolated CD4+ T cells. Nucleocapsid antibodies stayed negative before and after vaccination, showing no earlier SARS-CoV-2 infection. Assay used: immunoSEQ multiplex PCR; TCRdb lists only in-frame clones, some missing. The repertoire consists of about 63,000 clones, with roughly 76% occurring once and the leading ten covering 3.7%. The sample here was CD4+ T cells from PBMCs cultured with HCoV-OC43 spike peptides, taken before COVID-19 vaccination. Subset of the sample: HCoV-OC43 spike overlapping peptide pool stimulation. All receptors derive from a human donor who received a COVID-19 vaccine.

V and J are TRBV20-1 and TRBJ1-5; D remains unclear. Trimming removed 3 bases at V and 1 base at J, with 13 bases between. Germline values: CDR1 DFQATT, CDR2 SNEGSKA (reference sequence). CDR3 length equals 15 residues. The CDR3 DNA reads TGCAGTGCTAGTGTCGAGGGTCGGAGCAATCAGCCCCAGCATTTT. Protein sequence: CSASVEGRSNQPQHF.

The rearrangement uses TRBV5-1 and TRBJ2-6, with 7 bases lining up with TRBD1. Trimming took 4 bases from V and 2 from J; bases not matched to a gene: 3. Germline values: CDR1 SGHRS, CDR2 YFSETQ. There are 15 residues in the CDR3. The CDR3 reads CASSGGQPGANVLTF. CDR3 DNA: TGCGCCAGCAGCGGGGGACAGCCTGGGGCCAACGTCCTGACTTTC.

A few counts support this clone. The V call is TRBV5-4, the J call TRBJ1-6; 7 bases are shared with TRBD1. This CDR3 comprises 13 residues. Trimming at V came to 5 bases and at J to 7 bases, leaving 3 bases not matched to a gene. Germline lookup yields CDR1 SGHNT and CDR2 YYREEE (reference sequence). CDR3 in DNA: TGTGCCAGCAGGACAGGGCAGAATTCACCCCTCCACTTT. Protein product: CASRTGQNSPLHF.

This clone was picked up a small number of times. The chain couples TRBV5-1 to TRBJ2-3, with 7 bases lining up with TRBD2. Germline assignment: CDR1 SGHRS and CDR2 YFSETQ. This CDR3 region has 15 residues. The trim removed 1 base at V and 0 bases at J, leaving 2 bases unmatched. CDR3 sequence reads: CASSLSGASTDTQYF. The DNA for the CDR3 is TGCGCCAGCAGCTTGAGCGGGGCTAGCACAGATACGCAGTATTTT.

The J gene is TRBJ2-2, the V gene TRBV2, with a tentative D call TRBD2 (5 bases). CDR1 is SNHLY and CDR2 is FYNNEI in the germline V gene. This CDR3 spans 13 amino acids. Trimming left V 4 bases short and J 6 bases short, with 9 bases between. CDR3 in amino acids: CASSGEIPGELFF. The CDR3 region has the DNA TGTGCCAGCAGTGGGGAGATACCCGGGGAGCTGTTTTTT.

The J gene is TRBJ2-2, the V gene TRBV3-1 (or the pseudogene TRBV3-2), with 10 nucleotides matching TRBD2. Germline lookup yields CDR1 LGHDT and CDR2 YNNKEL (reference sequence). The CDR3 spans 16 residues. Trimming removed 2 bases from V and 4 bases from J; junction bases left unmatched: 4. This CDR3 reads CASSQFLAGATGELFF. DNA of the CDR3: TGTGCCAGCAGCCAATTCCTAGCGGGGGCCACCGGGGAGCTGTTTTTT.

This clone was detected only once. J is TRBJ1-1 and V is TRBV7-2; D is undetermined. Germline V CDR1 and CDR2: SGHTA, FQGNSA. Trimming took off 3 bases at V and 0 bases at J, with 11 bases between the two ends. The CDR3 is 15 residues long. The CDR3 spells CASSFDLRLNTEAFF. CDR3 sequence (DNA): TGTGCCAGCAGCTTCGATCTCAGACTGAACACTGAAGCTTTCTTT.

This clone was recorded only once. The chain combines TRBV2 with TRBJ1-6; maybe TRBD1 (6 bases). The CDR3 is made up of 16 amino acids. V was pared by 6 bases and J by 0 bases, with 12 bases between. CDR1 is SNHLY, CDR2 FYNNEI, per germline. This chain's CDR3 is CASRGGASSYNSPLHF. In nucleotides, the CDR3 is TGTGCCAGCAGGGGGGGGGCCAGCTCCTATAATTCACCCCTCCACTTT.

This sequence joins TRBV4-2 and TRBJ2-2; weak D call: TRBD2 (6 bases). The CDR3 loop spans 18 amino acids. V was shortened by 0 bases and J by 1 base, with 15 bases between the two germline ends. Germline V gene sequence: CDR1 LGHNA, CDR2 YNFKEQ. The CDR3 DNA is TGTGCCAGCAGCCAAGATGAAGGGCTAGCGAGGAACACCGGGGAGCTGTTTTTT. This gives the protein CASSQDEGLARNTGELFF.

The chain couples TRBV6-5 to TRBJ1-2, with TRBD1 as a possible D gene (5 bases). The CDR3 sequence is 16 residues long. V was pared by 0 bases and J by 2 bases, with 13 bases between. Germline CDR1 and CDR2: MNHEY and SVGAGI. CDR3 sequence reads: CASSYSLNGANYGYTF. The CDR3 nucleotides read TGTGCCAGCAGTTACTCCCTGAATGGGGCCAACTATGGCTACACCTTC.